This T cell receptor (beta chain) was sequenced in a study of blood T cells in healthy people across ages. Study-level points and caveats: Fewer expanded clones and more diversity marked long-lived versus aged donors.

A sample-barcoded 5' primer and a J-beta primer mix were used in a second PCR of roughly 6 to 12 cycles. A template-switch adaptor that had 12 random nucleotides put a tag on each cDNA molecule. MiXCR, applied by TCRdb to the 5' RACE reads, yields one record per CDR3 protein. The data hold over 700,000 distinct CDR3 sequences, with about 55% observed a single time. V lost 7 bases to trimming and J lost 0 bases, with 13 bases between them. Germline V gene data show CDR1 as SQVTM and CDR2 as ANQGSEA. The length of the CDR3 is 14 residues. Each donor was a healthy Caucasian individual from Russia, aged roughly 6 to 95. The table lists this clonotype with a count of one. The antigen is unknown.

The chain combines TRBV29-1 with TRBJ1-5; a weak D match, TRBD1 (5 bases). The receptor comes from a man aged 80 or over in good health. Material: blood. The CDR3 region has the DNA TGCAGCGCAGCGGCGGGGGTTAGCAATCAGCCCCAGCATTTT. Its protein product is CSAAAGVSNQPQHF.